The subject of this entry is one TCR delta chain. There is no known antigen for this receptor. The mismatch at residue 12 between this DNA's translation and the TCRdb protein of a much larger clone likely reflects a read error; the protein shown is translated from the DNA. These data are taken from a study of DNA immune sequencing with unique molecular identifiers (TCRdb year 2020). Context from the whole study: gammadelta T cells were enriched from buffy coats using immunomagnetic cell separation, and their genomic DNA was sequenced. gammadelta T cells were enriched from PBMC of 10 healthy individuals by fluorescence-activated cell sorting. All donors were healthy people, and ten of the donors were profiled using sorted gammadelta T cells from peripheral blood. To compare enriched with non-enriched material, 85 to 100 ng of enriched gammadelta T-cell DNA and around 0.95 ug of non-enriched PBMC DNA were sequenced. Validation of the sequencing method was done both on synthetic reference molecules and on blood samples taken from healthy individuals. The study developed and validated an ultrasensitive DNA-based TRD repertoire sequencing method using PCR-introduced unique molecular identifiers. Results and caveats for the whole study, not just this receptor: Among clonotypes from healthy donors, the most common TRD rearrangement was TRDV2 paired with TRDJ1. Novel TRD sequences not targeted by the primers cannot be detected by the primer-based approach. Healthy donors differed in TRD repertoire diversity, and several donors were highly oligoclonal, meaning the top 5 clonotypes made up more than half of productive molecules.

After removal of 0 bases from V and 0 bases from J, the junction retains 11 bases not matched to a gene. The germline V gene specifies GEAIGNYY as CDR1 and EKD as CDR2. CDR3 length: 19 amino acids, cysteine to phenylalanine. Just the 57-base CDR3 DNA is kept, in frame starting at base 1. The receptor library was made with multiplex PCR. A 32-plex assay with primers for all 8 TRDV and 4 TRDJ genes covering the CDR3 was used to amplify genomic DNA. During 3 cycles of barcoding PCR, a 12-nucleotide UMI was attached, and a second PCR using Illumina adapter primers followed. AMPure XP beads were used to purify the libraries, whose quality was checked on a Fragment Analyzer using the HS NGS Fragment kit. Sequencing used an Illumina MiniSeq mid-output kit with 20% PhiX and 150 cycles of paired-end reads. Concerning the study's data processing: MIGEC version 1.2.9 was used to process reads, grouping reads by UMI and building error-corrected consensus sequences. For post-processing, modified scripts from VDJtools version 1.2.1 were used together with the tcR R package. TCRdb reran clone calling on the public reads with CATT; rows sharing one DNA sequence were then combined. These V and J calls rely on TCRdb rather than the paper's analysis. Within this sample are thousands of delta-chain clones, with about 10% of them counted one time only. The ten largest account for 51% of the sample.

The rearranged chain carries TRDV2 and TRDJ1; the junction holds 11 bases that match TRDD3. Sequencing input: gamma-delta T cells enriched from blood buffy coat, or unenriched PBMCs (not recorded which). This TCR was recovered from a human donor in good health. The nucleotide sequence reads as follows: TGTGCCTGTGACACCCTTAAAGCTGGGGGATACCAGGACACCGATAAACTCATCTTT. The translation is CACDTLKAGGYQDTDKLIF.